These 22 T cell receptor beta chains were sequenced from one sample in a study of cytomegalovirus exposure and HLA in healthy donors. Libraries were prepared by immunoSEQ multiplex PCR; TCRdb keeps only in-frame clonotypes and omits some of them. Of approximately 59,000 clones listed, 92% are singletons. Specimen: PBMCs. The receptors here all came from a young man in good health and CMV-seropositive.

The DNA of the CDR3 is TGTGCCAGCAGCTCCAAGTCTAGCGGGAGGTCGACAGATACGCAGTATTTT. Amino acid sequence: CASSSKSSGRSTDTQYF. The V and J genes are TRBV7-9 and TRBJ2-3; 11 bases are a match to TRBD2. CDR3 length: 17 amino acids. V shed 4 bases, J shed 3 bases, and the junction held 9 bases outside the gene matches. From germline, CDR1 is SEHNR and CDR2 FQNEAQ (reference sequence).

This clone was seen once. This chain joins TRBV2 and TRBJ2-7; TRBD2 might be the D (6 bases). In germline, CDR1 is SNHLY, CDR2 FYNNEI. The V end lost 2 bases, the J end lost 5 bases, and 16 bases lay between the germline ends. This CDR3 contains 15 residues. CDR3 amino acids: CASSESRTRGDEQYF. The CDR3 DNA sequence: TGTGCCAGCAGTGAAAGTCGGACCCGCGGGGACGAGCAGTACTTC.

This chain connects TRBV28 to TRBJ1-2, with D perhaps TRBD1 (5 bases). The germline CDR1 and CDR2 sequences are MDHEN and SYDVKM. The CDR3 covers 11 residues. V was trimmed by 10 bases and J by 4 bases, leaving 10 bases between them. CDR3 nucleotide sequence: TGTGCCAACCAGGGTCTCTATGGCTACACCTTC. Translating it yields CANQGLYGYTF.

The chain has TRBV4-1 and TRBJ1-1; 7 bases match TRBD1. The CDR3 runs to 15 residues. V lost 3 bases and J lost 6; bases outside the gene matches: 10. In germline, CDR1 is MGHRA, CDR2 YSYEKL. DNA of the CDR3: TGCGCCAGCAGCCATGAACCCCAAACAGGGGCTGAAGCTTTCTTT. Translating it yields CASSHEPQTGAEAFF.

V is TRBV19 and J is TRBJ1-5, with D possibly TRBD1 on 6 matching bases. CDR1 and CDR2 (germline): LNHDA, SQIVND (reference sequence). Trimming cost V 5 bases and J 1 base, with 12 bases left between them. The CDR3 runs to 15 residues. CDR3 loop: CASSPGTISNQPQHF. The CDR3 DNA is TGTGCCAGTAGTCCCGGGACAATCAGCAATCAGCCCCAGCATTTT.

V usage is TRBV7-9 and J usage is TRBJ1-1; 7 bases match TRBD1. CDR3 length: 17 residues. Germline V gene lookup returns CDR1 SEHNR and CDR2 FQNEAQ (reference sequence). Trimming took 4 bases from V and 0 from J; bases not matched to a gene: 11. As DNA, the CDR3 is TGTGCCAGCAGCTATCCGGCAGGGGGATCCATGAACACTGAAGCTTTCTTT. Translating gives CASSYPAGGSMNTEAFF.

As for this clone: The junction differs from germline at one of its ends, possibly a read error. The rearrangement links TRBV7-7 to TRBJ2-1; 9 positions agree with TRBD2. The CDR3 is made up of 15 amino acids. CDR1 is SSHAT and CDR2 is FNYEAQ in the germline V gene (reference sequence). In DNA, the CDR3 is TGTGCTAGCAGCTTAGGACTAGCGCTTTCTAATGAGCAGTTCTTC. The encoded protein is CASSLGLALSNEQFF.

The gene calls are TRBV7-9 and TRBJ2-7; D is perhaps TRBD2 (5 bases). The CDR3 runs 12 residues. Germline CDR1 and CDR2: SEHNR and FQNEAQ (reference sequence). The V end lost 3 bases, the J end lost 3 bases, and 6 bases lay between the germline ends. CDR3 sequence reads: CASSFGDYEQYF. The CDR3 DNA sequence: TGTGCCAGCAGCTTCGGGGACTACGAGCAGTACTTC.

The chain joins TRBV25-1 to TRBJ1-2; D might be TRBD1 (5 bases). Germline V gene sequence: CDR1 MGHDK, CDR2 SYGVNS. V lost 1 base and J 5 bases, leaving 11 bases between the germline ends. The CDR3 has 14 residues. The CDR3 region has the DNA TGTGCCAGCAGTGAATCGGCGACAGCATATGGCTACACCTTC. This gives the protein CASSESATAYGYTF.

Here the CDR3 DNA reads TGTGCCAGCAGGGGAGGGGATACAGGGAACACCGGGGAGCTGTTTTTT. It yields the protein CASRGGDTGNTGELFF. The chain employs TRBV7-9 and TRBJ2-2; 7 bases agree with TRBD2. This CDR3 has 16 amino acids. Germline loops: CDR1 SEHNR, CDR2 FQNEAQ (reference sequence). The trim removed 6 bases at V and 1 base at J, leaving 8 bases unmatched.

This chain's CDR3 is CASNLPGGLNEQFF. The CDR3, as DNA: TGTGCCAGCAACCTACCAGGGGGCCTCAATGAGCAGTTCTTC. The chain employs TRBV28 and TRBJ2-1; TRBD1 matches 8 bases. Germline-derived CDR1 and CDR2 are MDHEN and SYDVKM. The ends lost 7 bases at V and 6 bases at J; junction bases unmatched: 8. The CDR3 extends over 14 amino acids.

V usage is TRBV9 and J usage is TRBJ2-7; D call uncertain. Germline V lookup: CDR1 SGDLS, CDR2 YYNGEE. Between the trimmed V and J ends, which lost 3 bases and 2 bases, there was a span of 21 bases. The CDR3 loop spans 17 amino acids. The CDR3 loop reads CASSAPPSAGYPYEQYF. Here the CDR3 DNA reads TGTGCCAGCAGCGCCCCCCCGTCGGCAGGCTACCCCTACGAGCAGTACTTC.

The rearrangement links TRBV11-2 to TRBJ2-7, with 8 bases aligning to TRBD1. The CDR3 runs 14 residues. J lost 3 bases, V lost 1 base, and 2 bases had no gene match. CDR1 is SGHAT and CDR2 is FQNNGV in the germline V gene. The CDR3 DNA is TGTGCCAGCAGCTTAGGCAGGGGGCTCTACGAGCAGTACTTC. Translated: CASSLGRGLYEQYF.

The chain couples TRBV4-1 to TRBJ2-1; D unresolved. The CDR3 extends over 12 amino acids. With 8 bases removed from V and 3 bases from J, the gap between germline ends came to 8 bases. Per the germline V gene, CDR1 is MGHRA and CDR2 is YSYEKL. CDR3 protein: CASRGIYNEQFF. The CDR3 region has the DNA TGCGCCAGCCGAGGAATCTACAATGAGCAGTTCTTC.

The V call is TRBV7-2, the J call TRBJ2-7, with 8 bases aligning to TRBD1. J was trimmed by 2 bases and V by 8 bases; bases with no gene match: 14. This CDR3 region has 16 residues. Germline V gene data show CDR1 as SGHTA and CDR2 as FQGNSA. The CDR3 bases are TGTGCCAGCGCCCCCCGGGCGACAGGGGCCACCTACGAGCAGTACTTC. It translates to CASAPRATGATYEQYF.

The gene calls are TRBV5-6 and TRBJ2-5; 10 positions agree with TRBD2. V was clipped by 0 bases and J by 5 bases; unmatched bases: 10. From germline, CDR1 is SGHDT and CDR2 YYEEEE. This CDR3 is 17 amino acids long. Here the CDR3 reads CASSLDPSGSLSETQYF. The CDR3 DNA reads as TGTGCCAGCAGCTTGGATCCTAGCGGGAGTTTATCGGAGACCCAGTACTTC.

The sample holds one count of this clone. V gene TRBV29-1 combines with J gene TRBJ2-7, with TRBD2 matching over 7 bases. This CDR3 comprises 13 residues. Germline V gene data show CDR1 as SQVTM and CDR2 as ANQGSEA. J lost 11 bases, V lost 7 bases, and 17 bases had no gene match. CDR3 coding DNA: TGCAGCGCAGTGTTAGGGACTACCGGAGTGGAGTACTTC. It is translated as CSAVLGTTGVEYF.

This clone was counted once. This sequence joins TRBV5-1 and TRBJ2-3, with 8 bases aligning to TRBD1. Germline V gene sequence: CDR1 SGHRS, CDR2 YFSETQ. J was trimmed by 1 base and V by 4 bases; bases with no gene match: 11. The CDR3 covers 17 residues. CDR3 DNA sequence: TGCGCCAGCAGCCGGACCCAGGGGGCTGGTGGCACAGATACGCAGTATTTT. It specifies CASSRTQGAGGTDTQYF.

This rearrangement joins TRBV6-6 to TRBJ2-1; possible D gene TRBD2, 6 bases. The germline V gene has CDR1 MNHNY and CDR2 SVGAGI (reference sequence). Trimming took 6 bases from V and 2 from J, leaving 14 bases between them. CDR3 length: 15 amino acids. This CDR3 is CASRERAGPYNEQFF. The DNA of the CDR3 is TGTGCCAGCAGGGAAAGGGCGGGACCCTACAATGAGCAGTTCTTC.

CDR3 loop: CASQFSNGEGRLRLSDTQYF. CDR3 coding DNA: TGCGCCAGCCAGTTCTCGAATGGGGAGGGCCGTTTAAGGCTCTCAGATACGCAGTATTTT. The chain combines TRBV10-1 with TRBJ2-3; 7 bases are shared with TRBD2. J gave up 4 bases and V 8 bases, and 27 bases lay outside the gene matches. CDR1 WNHNN and CDR2 SYGVQD come from the germline V gene (reference sequence). The CDR3 spans 20 residues.

The rearrangement links TRBV9 to TRBJ1-3; D not resolved. The V end was cut by 0 bases, the J end by 3 bases, with 13 bases between. The CDR3 length is 16 residues. Germline V CDR1 and CDR2: SGDLS, YYNGEE. The CDR3 DNA is TGTGCCAGCAGCGTAGATCCAAGTAGTCTTGGAAACACCATATATTTT. Its translation: CASSVDPSSLGNTIYF.

The V gene is TRBV6-1, the J gene TRBJ2-5, with D maybe TRBD1 (6 bases). Germline CDR1 and CDR2: MNHNS and SASEGT. The CDR3 has 14 residues. V was cut by 4 bases and J by 5 bases, with 14 bases left in between. The CDR3 sequence is CASSGWDIGETQYF. The DNA for the CDR3 is TGTGCCAGCAGTGGTTGGGACATCGGGGAGACCCAGTACTTC.